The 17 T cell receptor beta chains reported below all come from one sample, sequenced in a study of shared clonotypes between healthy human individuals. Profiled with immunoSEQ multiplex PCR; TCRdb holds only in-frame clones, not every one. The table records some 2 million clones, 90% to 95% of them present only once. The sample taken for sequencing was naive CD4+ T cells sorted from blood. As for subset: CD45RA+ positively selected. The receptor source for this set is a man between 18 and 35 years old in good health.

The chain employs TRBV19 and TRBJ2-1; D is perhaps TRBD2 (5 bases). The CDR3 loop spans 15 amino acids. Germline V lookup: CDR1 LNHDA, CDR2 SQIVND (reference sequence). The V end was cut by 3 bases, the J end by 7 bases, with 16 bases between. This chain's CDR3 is CASSIWERAGNEQFF. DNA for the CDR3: TGTGCCAGTAGTATCTGGGAGAGAGCCGGAAATGAGCAGTTCTTC.

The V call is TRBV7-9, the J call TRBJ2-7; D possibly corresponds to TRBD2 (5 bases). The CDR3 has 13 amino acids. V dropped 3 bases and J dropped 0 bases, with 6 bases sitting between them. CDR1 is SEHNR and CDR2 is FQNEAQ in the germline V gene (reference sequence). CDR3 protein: CASSFRDSYEQYF. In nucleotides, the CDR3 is TGTGCCAGCAGCTTTCGGGACTCCTACGAGCAGTACTTC.

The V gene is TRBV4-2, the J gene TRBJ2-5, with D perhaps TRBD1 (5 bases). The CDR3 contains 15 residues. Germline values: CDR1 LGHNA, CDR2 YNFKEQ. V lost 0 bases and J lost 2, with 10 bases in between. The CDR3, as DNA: TGTGCCAGCAGCCAAGACGGACAAAAACAAGAGACCCAGTACTTC. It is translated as CASSQDGQKQETQYF.

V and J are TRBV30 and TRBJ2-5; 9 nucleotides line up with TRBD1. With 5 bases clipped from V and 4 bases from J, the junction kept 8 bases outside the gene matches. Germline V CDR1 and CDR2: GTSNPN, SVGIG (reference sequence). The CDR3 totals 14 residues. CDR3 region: CAWGIGTGLETQYF. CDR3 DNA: TGTGCCTGGGGGATCGGGACAGGGCTAGAGACCCAGTACTTC. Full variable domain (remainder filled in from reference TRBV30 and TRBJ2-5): SQTIHQWPATLVQPVGSPLSLECTVEGTSNPNLYWYRQAAGRGLQLLFYSVGIGQISSEVPQNLSASRPQDRQFILSSKKLLLSDSGFYLCAWGIGTGLETQYFGPGTRLLVL.

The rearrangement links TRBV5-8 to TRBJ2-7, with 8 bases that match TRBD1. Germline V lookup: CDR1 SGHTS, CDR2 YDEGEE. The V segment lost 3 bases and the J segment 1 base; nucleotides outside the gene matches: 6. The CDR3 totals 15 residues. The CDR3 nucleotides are TGTGCCAGCAGCTATAAGACAGGGGTGTCCTACGAGCAGTACTTC. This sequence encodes CASSYKTGVSYEQYF. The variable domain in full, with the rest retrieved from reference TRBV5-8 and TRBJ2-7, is EAGVTQSPTHLIKTRGQQATLRCSPISGHTSVYWYQQALGLGLQFLLWYDEGEERNRGNFPPRFSGRQFPNYSSELNVNALELEDSALYLCASSYKTGVSYEQYFGPGTRLTVT.

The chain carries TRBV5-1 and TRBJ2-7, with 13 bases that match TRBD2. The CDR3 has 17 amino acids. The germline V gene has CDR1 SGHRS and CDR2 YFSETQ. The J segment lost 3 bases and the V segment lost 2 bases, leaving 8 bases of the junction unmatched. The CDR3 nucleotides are TGCGCCAGCAGCTTTGGACTAGCGGGAGCAGGCGTCTACGAGCAGTACTTC. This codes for CASSFGLAGAGVYEQYF.

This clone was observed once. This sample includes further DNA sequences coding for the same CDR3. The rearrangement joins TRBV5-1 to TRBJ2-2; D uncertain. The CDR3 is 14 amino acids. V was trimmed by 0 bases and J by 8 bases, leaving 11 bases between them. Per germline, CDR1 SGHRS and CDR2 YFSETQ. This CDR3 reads CASSLDPASGELFF. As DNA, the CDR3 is TGCGCCAGCAGCTTGGACCCAGCCTCGGGGGAGCTGTTTTTT.

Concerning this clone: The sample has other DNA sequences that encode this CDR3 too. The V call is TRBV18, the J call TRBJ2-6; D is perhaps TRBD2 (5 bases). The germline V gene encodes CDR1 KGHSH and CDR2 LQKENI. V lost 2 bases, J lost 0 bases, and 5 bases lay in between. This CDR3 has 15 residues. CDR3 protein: CASSPGLSGANVLTF. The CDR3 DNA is TGTGCCAGCTCACCAGGACTCTCTGGGGCCAACGTCCTGACTTTC.

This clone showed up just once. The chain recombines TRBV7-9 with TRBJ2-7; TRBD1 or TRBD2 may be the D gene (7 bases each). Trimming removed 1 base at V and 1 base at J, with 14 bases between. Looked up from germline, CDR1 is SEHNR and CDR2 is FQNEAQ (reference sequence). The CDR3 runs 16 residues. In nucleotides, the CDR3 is TGTGCCAGCAGCTTAGTGGGGGAGGGGGCGTCCTACGAGCAGTACTTC. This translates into CASSLVGEGASYEQYF.

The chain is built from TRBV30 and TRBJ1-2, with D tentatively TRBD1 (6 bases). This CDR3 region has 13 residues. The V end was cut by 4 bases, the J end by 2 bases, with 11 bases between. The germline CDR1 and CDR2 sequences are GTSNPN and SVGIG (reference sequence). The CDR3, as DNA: TGTGCCTGGACGGGGGGACAAAACTATGGCTACACCTTC. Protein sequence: CAWTGGQNYGYTF.

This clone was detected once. DNA for the CDR3: TGTGCCAGCAGTCCCTGGGACAGCACCTACGAGCAGTACTTC. Residues: CASSPWDSTYEQYF. The chain uses TRBV27 and TRBJ2-7; 7 bases agree with TRBD1. The CDR3 runs 14 residues. CDR1 is MNHEY and CDR2 is SMNVEV in the germline V gene (reference sequence). Losses at the gene ends were 5 bases for V and 2 bases for J; bases not matched to a gene: 6.

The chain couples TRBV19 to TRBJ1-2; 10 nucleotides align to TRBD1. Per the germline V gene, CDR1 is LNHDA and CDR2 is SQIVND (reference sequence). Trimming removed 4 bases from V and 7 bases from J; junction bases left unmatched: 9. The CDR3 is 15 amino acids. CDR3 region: CASSTSGTGVPGYTF. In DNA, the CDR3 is TGTGCCAGTAGTACCTCCGGGACAGGGGTTCCTGGCTACACCTTC.

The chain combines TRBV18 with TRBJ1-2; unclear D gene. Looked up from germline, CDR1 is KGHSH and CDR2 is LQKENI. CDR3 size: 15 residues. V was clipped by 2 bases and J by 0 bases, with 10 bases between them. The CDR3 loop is CASSPDSESNYGYTF. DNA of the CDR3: TGTGCCAGCTCACCAGACTCTGAGTCTAACTATGGCTACACCTTC.

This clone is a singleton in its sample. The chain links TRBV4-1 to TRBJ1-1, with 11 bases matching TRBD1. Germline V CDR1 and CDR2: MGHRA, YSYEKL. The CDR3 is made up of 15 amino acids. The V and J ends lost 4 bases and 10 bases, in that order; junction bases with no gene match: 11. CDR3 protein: CASSRVGQGAMGAFF. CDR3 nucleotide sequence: TGCGCCAGCAGCCGTGTTGGACAGGGGGCCATGGGAGCTTTCTTT.

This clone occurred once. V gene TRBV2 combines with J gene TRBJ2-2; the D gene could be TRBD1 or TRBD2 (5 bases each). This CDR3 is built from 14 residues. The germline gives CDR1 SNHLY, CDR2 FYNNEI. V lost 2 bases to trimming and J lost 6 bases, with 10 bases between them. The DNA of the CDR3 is TGTGCCAGCAGTGAACAGGGAGATGCCGGGGAGCTGTTTTTT. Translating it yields CASSEQGDAGELFF. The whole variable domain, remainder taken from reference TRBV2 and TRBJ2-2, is EPEVTQTPSHQVTQMGQEVILRCVPISNHLYFYWYRQILGQKVEFLVSFYNNEISEKSEIFDDQFSVERPDGSNFTLKIRSTKLEDSAMYFCASSEQGDAGELFFGEGSRLTVL.

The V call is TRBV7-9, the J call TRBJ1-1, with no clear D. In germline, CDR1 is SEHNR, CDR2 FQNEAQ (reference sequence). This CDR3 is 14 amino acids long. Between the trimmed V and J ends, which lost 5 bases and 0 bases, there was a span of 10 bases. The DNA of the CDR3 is TGTGCCAGCAGCCCTCGGACGGTGAACACTGAAGCTTTCTTT. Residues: CASSPRTVNTEAFF.

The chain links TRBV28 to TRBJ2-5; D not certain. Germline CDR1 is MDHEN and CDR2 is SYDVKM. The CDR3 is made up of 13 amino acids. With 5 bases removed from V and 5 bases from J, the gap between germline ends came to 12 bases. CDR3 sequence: CASSMTLGETQYF. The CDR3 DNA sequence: TGTGCCAGCAGTATGACCCTTGGCGAGACCCAGTACTTC.